Listed here are 3 T cell receptor beta chains from one sample, sequenced in a study of cytomegalovirus exposure and HLA in healthy donors. Researchers ran the PCR with 60 Vbeta and 13 Jbeta primers. Generated by immunoSEQ multiplex PCR, the TCRdb table keeps only in-frame clones and is missing some. Here the sample spans under 200,000 clones, about four fifths being singletons. Sequenced input: PBMCs. Receptors originate from a boy between 5 and 17 years old in good health and CMV-seronegative.

This chain links TRBV25-1 with TRBJ2-4; D might be TRBD1 (5 bases). V lost 5 bases and J 2 bases, leaving 10 bases between the germline ends. Germline loops: CDR1 MGHDK, CDR2 SYGVNS. The CDR3 contains 14 residues. CDR3: CASSHQGSKNIQYF. The DNA of the CDR3 is TGTGCCAGCAGTCACCAGGGCTCCAAAAACATTCAGTACTTC.

This chain uses TRBV27 with TRBJ2-7, with D possibly matching TRBD2 (5 bases). Germline CDR1 is MNHEY and CDR2 is SMNVEV (reference sequence). This CDR3 has 11 amino acids. V was cut by 3 bases and J by 7 bases, with 7 bases left in between. CDR3 coding DNA: TGTGCCAGCAGTTTCGGCGGGGAGCAGTACTTC. It yields the protein CASSFGGEQYF.

The chain has TRBV28 and TRBJ2-2, with 10 positions matching TRBD1. From germline, CDR1 is MDHEN and CDR2 SYDVKM. The CDR3 consists of 17 residues. V was pared by 3 bases and J by 6 bases, with 10 bases of the junction left unmatched. CDR3 coding DNA: TGTGCCAGCAGTTTTGCCCCTGGACAGGGGGGGGCCGGGGAGCTGTTTTTT. It is translated as CASSFAPGQGGAGELFF. Full variable domain (remainder filled in from reference TRBV28 and TRBJ2-2): DVKVTQSSRYLVKRTGEKVFLECVQDMDHENMFWYRQDPGLGLRLIYFSYDVKMKEKGDIPEGYSVSREKKERFSLILESASTNQTSMYLCASSFAPGQGGAGELFFGEGSRLTVL.